This is a list of T cell receptor beta chains from one sample in a study of OX40 agonist ivuxolimab in advanced cancers. Using immunoSEQ multiplex PCR, the repertoire was profiled, and TCRdb retains in-frame clones only, with some absent. The sample gives about 98,000 clones, around nine tenths of which show up once; 0.82% is in the top ten. The sample in question was CD4+ or CD8+ T cells sorted from blood, obtained in a trial of the OX40 agonist ivuxolimab. These receptors were collected from an adult with an advanced solid tumor such as melanoma, head and neck, liver or kidney cancer. Both conserved end residues are part of each CDR3. The order of the fields is D gene, V gene, J gene, clone size, CDR3 DNA, CDR3 protein. D genes are given only for firm matches. A row's size may be missing; if present it is once, few, many or a size class.

>-|TRBV5-6|TRBJ2-1|-
TGTGCCAGCAGCTTGATGAATGAGCAGTTCTTC
CASSLMNEQFF
>TRBD1|TRBV5-6|TRBJ1-2|-
TGTGCCAGCAGCTTCCGGGACAGGGAGTACTATGGCTACACCTTC
CASSFRDREYYGYTF
>-|TRBV5-1|TRBJ2-5|-
TGCGCCAGCAGCTTGGGAGCGGGCGCTCGGGAGACCCAGTACTTC
CASSLGAGARETQYF
>-|TRBV30|TRBJ1-2|-
TGTGCCTTGGGAGACTATGGCTACACCTTC
CALGDYGYTF
>-|TRBV4-1|TRBJ1-1|-
TGCGCCAGCAGCCAAGATCTGAAGATATCTGAAGCTTTCTTT
CASSQDLKISEAFF
>TRBD2|TRBV18|TRBJ2-1|-
TGTGCCAGCTCACCCGGGAGGGATGAGCAGTTCTTC
CASSPGRDEQFF
>TRBD2|TRBV5-1|TRBJ2-5|-
TGCGCCAGCAGCTTGACTAGCGGGAGCCAAGAGACCCAGTACTTC
CASSLTSGSQETQYF
>TRBD1|TRBV19|TRBJ1-2|-
TGTGCCAGTAGCAACCCAAGGGGGGACAGGGGACCTGGCTACACCTTC
CASSNPRGDRGPGYTF
>-|TRBV25-1|TRBJ2-1|few
TGTGCCAGCAGTGAGTCAAGGACAGTTTACAATGAGCAGTTCTTC
CASSESRTVYNEQFF
>-|TRBV5-1|TRBJ2-2|once
TGCGCCAGCAGCTTGGCCGGTGGGGGAGTTGGTTATTACGGCGGGGAGCTGTTTTTT
CASSLAGGGVGYYGGELFF
>-|TRBV4-3|TRBJ1-1|-
TGCGCCAGCAGCCAAGAGGGGAGCGGAAGGACTGAAGCTTTCTTT
CASSQEGSGRTEAFF
>-|TRBV5-5|TRBJ1-2|-
TGTGCCAGCAGCTTGCGATCGGGCTATGGCTACACCTTC
CASSLRSGYGYTF
>TRBD1|TRBV9|TRBJ1-1|few
TGTGCCAGCAGCGTTGGGACAGCCCAATCTGAAGCTTTCTTT
CASSVGTAQSEAFF
>-|TRBV28|TRBJ2-1|-
TGTGCCAGCAGTAGAGGGATCGGATACAATGAGCAGTTCTTC
CASSRGIGYNEQFF
>-|TRBV2|TRBJ2-3|-
TGTGCCTTCAAGTCCGTGGGGGCCGCCTTGTCGGCGGATTTT
CAFKSVGAALSADF
>-|TRBV7-3|TRBJ2-3|-
TGTGCCAGCAGCCCGCTAAACACAGATACGCAGTATTTT
CASSPLNTDTQYF
>-|TRBV7-6|TRBJ1-6|few
TGTGCCAGCAGCCCTAGGGGGGGCCTTAATTCACCCCTCCACTTT
CASSPRGGLNSPLHF
>-|TRBV4-2|TRBJ2-3|-
TGTGCCAGCAGCCAAGCGGAGGGGGGGACCACCGGGGATACGCAGTATTTT
CASSQAEGGTTGDTQYF
>TRBD2|TRBV18|TRBJ2-2|-
TGTGCCAGCTCACCACCGGGCGGGAGGAACACCGGGGAGCTGTTTTTT
CASSPPGGRNTGELFF
>-|TRBV5-1|TRBJ2-2|-
TGCGCCAGCTCATTGGCAGGGAACACCGGGGAGCTGTTTTTT
CASSLAGNTGELFF
>TRBD1|TRBV10-2|TRBJ2-2|-
TGCGCCAGCATTTCCGGACAGGGGAGCACCGGGGAGCTGTTTTTT
CASISGQGSTGELFF
>-|TRBV30|TRBJ1-2|-
TGTGCCTGGAGTGTAACAGGGTTCAACGCCTATGGCTACACCTTC
CAWSVTGFNAYGYTF